The text below deals with one T cell receptor (beta chain). Its antigen is not known. This specimen comes from a study of blood T cells in healthy people across ages. Study results and caveats: Roughly linearly, TCR beta diversity per million T cells fell as age increased. Fewer expanded clones and more diversity marked long-lived versus aged donors.

Every donor provided 9.5 to 10 milliliters of peripheral blood. A J-beta primer mix and a sample-barcoded 5' primer were used in a second PCR of about 7 to 12 cycles. Researchers report that a template-switch adaptor with 12 random nucleotides tagged each cDNA molecule. TCRdb re-called the 5' RACE reads with MiXCR, one entry per CDR3 protein. In the table there are roughly 1.5 million distinct CDR3 sequences, around 40% of which are singletons. The ends were cut back, 3 bases at V and 8 bases at J, with 13 bases in the middle. Germline V gene lookup returns CDR1 SQVTM and CDR2 ANQGSEA. CDR3 size: 12 residues.

The sequencing sample was made of blood. This chain uses TRBV29-1 with TRBJ1-2; D possibly corresponds to TRBD1 (5 bases). The clonotype was recovered from a woman younger than 30 in good health. Here the CDR3 DNA reads TGCAGCGTTGATGACCAGGGATTGGGCTACACCTTC. It codes for CSVDDQGLGYTF.